The source of this T cell receptor beta chain is a study of shared clonotypes between healthy human individuals. Genomic DNA belonging to each subset was distributed in equal measure over several immunoSEQ plates. Data came from immunoSEQ multiplex PCR; TCRdb stores just in-frame clones and leaves some out. The sample lists some 530,000 clones, over 70% occurring once. The count of this clone is one. Germline V gene lookup returns CDR1 MNHNS and CDR2 SASEGT. The CDR3 contains 14 residues. With 1 base removed from V and 11 bases from J, the gap between germline ends came to 15 bases. Sequenced input: PBMCs. J is TRBJ1-5 and V is TRBV6-1; D remains ambiguous. This sequence was found in a woman aged 40 to 50 in good health. Some clones in this sample may be carry-over from other donors' samples. The CDR3 DNA reads as TGTGCCAGCAGTGAAGTTGTGCTCCAAGTGGCCCAGCATTTT. Amino acids: CASSEVVLQVAQHF.